The 17 T cell receptor beta chains below were found in one sample sequenced in a study of monozygotic twins with inflammatory bowel disease. From its re-call of the 5' RACE reads, TCRdb lists each CDR3 protein once, without DNA. The table lists about 450,000 distinct CDR3 sequences. Input material: blood. These TCRs come from a human donor with ulcerative colitis or Crohn's disease, or a healthy co-twin of an affected twin (not recorded which).

This chain joins TRBV30 and TRBJ2-6. This CDR3 spans 17 amino acids. CDR1 and CDR2 (germline): GTSNPN, SVGIG (reference sequence). CDR3 amino acids: CAWSVDRSSTGANVLTF.

The chain joins TRBV4-3 to TRBJ2-7; no DNA is available, so the TRBD1 call from TCRdb remains unchecked. Germline V CDR1 and CDR2: LGHNA, YSLEER. CDR3 length: 16 amino acids. CDR3 region: CASSQGLQGARGEQYF.

J is TRBJ1-1 and V is TRBV12-3 or TRBV12-4; TCRdb returns TRBD1, unconfirmable since there is no DNA. The CDR3 contains 12 residues. The CDR3 spells CASSLTGGKAFF.

This CDR3 is CSASPIGYLGNQPQHF. The chain combines TRBV20-1 with TRBJ1-5; TCRdb outputs TRBD1, but without DNA this stays unchecked. The germline V gene encodes CDR1 DFQATT and CDR2 SNEGSKA (reference sequence). This CDR3 contains 16 residues.

This chain connects TRBV25-1 to TRBJ2-3; TCRdb's D call of TRBD1 is untestable without DNA. This CDR3 contains 15 residues. CDR1 is MGHDK, CDR2 SYGVNS, per germline. The chain's CDR3 is CASRGGGTETDTQYF.

The chain combines TRBV7-9 with TRBJ2-5. This CDR3 has 14 residues. Germline V lookup: CDR1 SEHNR, CDR2 FQNEAQ (reference sequence). The CDR3: CASSLRSLGETQYF.

This chain connects TRBV20-1 to TRBJ1-1; TCRdb indicates TRBD1, and absent DNA this call remains unverified. Germline values: CDR1 DFQATT, CDR2 SNEGSKA (reference sequence). The CDR3 extends over 14 amino acids. This CDR3 reads CSAREQGLSTEAFF.

The chain uses TRBV3-1 and TRBJ2-1; TCRdb's assignment of TRBD2 cannot be checked, as there is no DNA. Germline CDR1 and CDR2: LGHDT and YNNKEL (reference sequence). This CDR3 is built from 16 residues. Here the CDR3 reads CASSPYSGVTYNEQFF.

J is TRBJ2-1 and V is TRBV10-3; without DNA, the TCRdb call of TRBD1 cannot be checked. Looked up from germline, CDR1 is ENHRY and CDR2 is SYGVKD. This CDR3 contains 13 residues. The CDR3 protein is CAIRWAGGNEQFF.

The chain couples TRBV4-1 to TRBJ2-1; no DNA is available, so the TRBD1 call from TCRdb remains unchecked. Germline lookup yields CDR1 MGHRA and CDR2 YSYEKL. The CDR3 consists of 16 residues. This CDR3 is CASSQDRGADGNEQFF.

This chain's CDR3 is CASSLRQGHGYTF. The chain links TRBV7-3 to TRBJ1-2; TCRdb calls TRBD1, which cannot be checked without DNA. This CDR3 spans 13 amino acids. The germline V gene encodes CDR1 SGHTA and CDR2 FQGTGA. Together with reference TRBV7-3 and TRBJ1-2, the CDR3 gives the full variable domain: GAGVSQTPSNKVTEKGKYVELRCDPISGHTALYWYRQSLGQGPEFLIYFQGTGAADDSGLPNDRFFAVRPEGSVSTLKIQRTERGDSAVYLCASSLRQGHGYTFGSGTRLTVV.

J is TRBJ2-5 and V is TRBV7-2; absent DNA, TCRdb's TRBD1 call cannot be checked. CDR3 length: 15 amino acids. Germline CDR1 reads SGHTA; CDR2 reads FQGNSA. The CDR3 region is CASSNNPWGKGTQYF.

The rearrangement uses TRBV3-1 and TRBJ2-3; TCRdb indicates TRBD1, and absent DNA this call remains unverified. Looked up from germline, CDR1 is LGHDT and CDR2 is YNNKEL (reference sequence). The CDR3 spans 13 residues. The CDR3 sequence: CASSLGLGDTQYF.

The rearrangement links TRBV5-1 to TRBJ2-1; TCRdb indicates TRBD2, and absent DNA this call remains unverified. The germline V gene encodes CDR1 SGHRS and CDR2 YFSETQ. The CDR3 is 15 residues long. CDR3 in amino acids: CASSFFAGNPNEQFF.

V is TRBV5-1 and J is TRBJ2-7; TCRdb names TRBD1, which stays unverified in the absence of DNA. The CDR3 contains 15 residues. From germline, CDR1 is SGHRS and CDR2 YFSETQ. CDR3 amino acids: CASSLAGGRTYEQYF.

The rearrangement uses TRBV7-6 and TRBJ2-7; lacking DNA, the TRBD2 call made by TCRdb goes unchecked. CDR3 length: 15 amino acids. CDR1 is SGHVS, CDR2 FNYEAQ, per germline. The CDR3 sequence: CASGRTSGSNYEQYF.

The V and J genes are TRBV21-1 and TRBJ2-1; TCRdb's D call of TRBD2 is untestable without DNA. TRBV21-1 is flagged as a pseudogene. CDR3 length: 16 amino acids. CDR3: CASSRQGLAGDNEQFF.